The 9 T cell receptor beta chains reported below all come from one sample, sequenced in a study of blood T cell repertoires in COVID-19. Assay used: immunoSEQ multiplex PCR; TCRdb lists only in-frame clones, some missing. The data hold over 250,000 clones, with roughly 80% observed a single time. The sequenced sample was peripheral blood. The source of these receptors is a woman between 45 and 60 years old who had recovered from COVID-19.

This clone was picked up one time. The chain employs TRBV7-9 and TRBJ2-7; TRBD1 agrees at 10 bases. Germline-derived CDR1 and CDR2 are SEHNR and FQNEAQ (reference sequence). There are 14 residues in the CDR3. Trimming removed 4 bases from V and 3 bases from J; junction bases left unmatched: 3. The CDR3 bases are TGTGCCAGCAGCTCCGGGACAGGGGACTACGAGCAGTACTTC. The encoded protein is CASSSGTGDYEQYF.

The chain employs TRBV9 and TRBJ1-1; possibly TRBD1 for D (5 bases). The germline V gene has CDR1 SGDLS and CDR2 YYNGEE. The CDR3 loop spans 17 amino acids. Trimming left V 0 bases short and J 0 bases short, with 15 bases between. In DNA form, the CDR3 reads TGTGCCAGCAGCGTAGGTCCAGGGAAGGTCCTGAACACTGAAGCTTTCTTT. It translates to CASSVGPGKVLNTEAFF.

In DNA, the CDR3 is TGTGCCAGCAGCTCTACTGGGGCCGATACGCAGTATTTT. It translates to CASSSTGADTQYF. This rearrangement joins TRBV7-9 to TRBJ2-3, with D possibly TRBD1 on 5 matching bases. The V end lost 4 bases, the J end lost 6 bases, and 11 bases lay between the germline ends. Germline V lookup: CDR1 SEHNR, CDR2 FQNEAQ (reference sequence). This CDR3 region has 13 residues.

This clone was counted a few times. This sequence joins TRBV4-2 and TRBJ2-5; 8 nucleotides align to TRBD2. V lost 0 bases to trimming and J lost 4 bases; unmatched junction nucleotides: 10. The CDR3 has 17 residues. Germline CDR1 and CDR2: LGHNA and YNFKEQ. CDR3 nucleotides: TGTGCCAGCAGCCAAGATTTTACCAGCGGGGGCCCAGAGACCCAGTACTTC. Protein product: CASSQDFTSGGPETQYF.

The chain recombines TRBV6-5 with TRBJ2-3; D might be TRBD1 (6 bases). The germline V gene encodes CDR1 MNHEY and CDR2 SVGAGI. With 9 bases removed from V and 0 bases from J, the gap between germline ends came to 7 bases. This CDR3 comprises 12 residues. The CDR3 is CASTGSTDTQYF. CDR3 sequence (DNA): TGTGCCAGTACAGGGAGCACAGATACGCAGTATTTT.

The chain couples TRBV12-3 or TRBV12-4 to TRBJ2-1, with TRBD2 as a possible D gene (5 bases). V shed 2 bases and J shed 7 bases, with 9 bases lying between them. There are 13 residues in the CDR3. CDR3 residues: CASSLWTQNEQFF. In DNA form, the CDR3 reads TGTGCCAGCAGTTTATGGACTCAGAATGAGCAGTTCTTC.

The V call is TRBV25-1, the J call TRBJ1-2, with D possibly matching TRBD1 (6 bases). The CDR3 has 14 residues. Germline CDR1 and CDR2: MGHDK and SYGVNS. V lost 5 bases to trimming and J lost 3 bases, with 13 bases between them. CDR3 DNA: TGTGCCAGCAGTAGGGCAGGGGTGGACTATGGCTACACCTTC. This codes for CASSRAGVDYGYTF.

J is TRBJ1-5 and V is TRBV19; no definite D call. CDR1 is LNHDA and CDR2 is SQIVND in the germline V gene (reference sequence). V was clipped by 5 bases and J by 4 bases, with 15 bases between them. This CDR3 is built from 15 residues. CDR3 loop: CASSPRGGRNQPQHF. DNA of the CDR3: TGTGCCAGTAGTCCCCGTGGAGGGAGGAATCAGCCCCAGCATTTT.

The rearrangement joins TRBV24-1 to TRBJ1-1; the D gene is possibly TRBD1 (5 bases). Germline V gives CDR1 KGHDR, CDR2 SFDVKD. This CDR3 comprises 17 residues. Trimming cost V 10 bases and J 0 bases, with 23 bases left between them. CDR3 in amino acids: CATSETLPRGLNTEAFF. CDR3 sequence (DNA): TGTGCCACGAGCGAAACTCTCCCCCGGGGGTTGAACACTGAAGCTTTCTTT.